Below, one T cell receptor beta chain is given with its context. The antigen is unknown. The table came from immunoSEQ multiplex PCR; TCRdb's copy has only in-frame clones and leaves some out. The repertoire consists of almost 95,000 clones, with around 84% occurring once and the leading ten covering about 4.6%. This entry comes from a study of T cell responses to AZD1222 COVID-19 vaccine. Study outcomes and limitations: In all cases, repertoires were sampled only after the peak T cell response.

Per germline, CDR1 SGHNT and CDR2 YYREEE (reference sequence). This CDR3 is built from 14 residues. With 3 bases removed from V and 4 bases from J, the gap between germline ends came to 13 bases. The chain uses TRBV5-4 and TRBJ2-5; D perhaps matches TRBD2 (5 bases). This receptor was taken from an adult who received the AZD1222 COVID-19 vaccine. This material consisted of peripheral blood, taken 28 days after the second AZD1222 dose. CDR3 sequence reads: CASSWSRAGETQYF. The CDR3 DNA sequence: TGTGCCAGCAGCTGGAGTCGGGCGGGAGAGACCCAGTACTTC.